Reported below is one TCR beta chain. The target of this receptor is not known. Within one base of it there is no much larger clone, and no base qualities were kept. V is clipped by 10 bases and J by 1 base, and the sequence between their germline boundaries is 10 bases long. The CDR3 spans 12 residues, from the cysteine through the phenylalanine. This entry keeps only the CDR3 DNA: 36 bases, framed from base 1. CDR1 is given as MNHNS and CDR2 as SASEGT, both from the germline V gene. Library generation was performed with the immunoSEQ multiplex PCR assay. A mixture of 60 forward primers for TCR Vbeta segments and 13 reverse primers for TCR Jbeta segments was used in the multiplex PCR. Amplification of the CDR3 region of rearranged TCR beta genes was performed with a multiplex PCR assay on genomic DNA. The Illumina HiSeq System was used to sequence the amplified TCR beta libraries as 87-base-pair reads. In the authors' own workflow: A later analysis tallied roughly 78 million unique TCR beta chains across the 550 to 850 repertoires, and about 10 million of those chains were shared by two or more donors. Raw reads were error-corrected and collapsed into unique sequences with a nearest-neighbor algorithm that merged closely related sequences to remove PCR and sequencing errors. CDR3 sequences were aligned to IMGT reference sequences to assign V, D and J gene segments. Each retained sequence needed at least a six-nucleotide match to both a V gene segment and a J gene segment. A rearrangement was called productive if the CDR3 had no stop codons and remained in frame with V and J, and every other rearrangement was called non-productive. Following IMGT convention, CDR3 was defined as the stretch from the second conserved V-encoded cysteine up to the conserved J-encoded phenylalanine. Sequences without an unambiguous match to a single V gene segment were excluded from the earlier analysis of 500 to 700 of the donors. An earlier analysis of over 450 of the donors classified V segments as functional when productive rearrangements were above 56.7% and as segregating when the standard deviation between donors was above 5%. A statistical classification framework was built for diagnosing cytomegalovirus status from the catalog of TCR beta chain sequences. A later analysis assigned V and J genes by comparing TCR nucleotide sequences with IMGT/GENE-DB human TR gene sequences. A later analysis assigned CDR3 sequences and most-parsimonious VDJ recombination scenarios with the TCRdist pipeline. A later analysis defined each TCR beta chain by its CDR3 amino acid sequence plus V-gene family, and excluded reads lacking a unique V-gene family. As a way to deal with suspected cross-contamination and a sequencing artifact, a later analysis dropped 640 or so nucleotide sequences that were highly shared and had low generation probability. In a later analysis, a clonal expansion index for each public chain was calculated from normalized within-repertoire ranks of inferred template counts. A later analysis computed generation probabilities with a VDJ recombination model fitted to out-of-frame rearrangements, and checked the results against IGoR. In a later analysis, TCR-TCR, TCR-HLA and TCR-CMV co-occurrence was scored with hypergeometric tests, and a repertoire-size bias correction was applied to TCR pairs. In a later analysis, false discovery rates were estimated by permuting HLA or CMV assignments 20 times. In a later analysis, co-occurring TCRs were grouped using DBSCAN, and TCRdist sequence similarity was added for clustering within HLA-allele-positive subsets. Co-occurrence clustering excluded repertoires with fewer than 30,000 or more than 120,000 public chains, plus five with anomalous nucleotide sharing. TCRdb's version of the immuneACCESS table is confined to in-frame rearrangements and falls short of the full clone set. An unresolved V gene accounts for under half of the shortfall where checked; the remainder is of unknown origin. The DNA was the basis for D and trimming; V, J and clone size are from that table. The table for this sample lists some 90,000 clones; about 81% of them were counted only once. The ten largest clones represent roughly 1.5% of the sample.

The data were taken from a study of cytomegalovirus exposure and HLA in healthy donors (dated by TCRdb to 2017 to 2019). About the study as a whole: In an earlier analysis of some 550 of the donors, 276 Gb of sequence data and 100 million or so unique TCR beta sequences from some 170 million T cells were reported. A later analysis re-examined previously published TCR beta repertoires from about 670 donors and added high-resolution HLA genotyping to investigate patterns of TCR occurrence. An earlier analysis of some 500 of the donors applied high-throughput TCR beta sequencing to assess whether each TCR beta V gene segment acted as functional or pseudogenic. Donor age, sex, ethnicity and CMV serostatus were collected together with the repertoire data. The later analysis used no new phenotypic data to find candidate immune exposures, relying instead on TCR beta sequences and their occurrence across donors. The study used immunosequencing to profile the T cell repertoires of approximately 640 subjects and linked those repertoires to cytomegalovirus serostatus. About 5 DR-DQ haplotypes were handled as single units for association and clustering, since linkage in the cohort was strong. Every discovery cohort repertoire had been produced on one sequencing platform. Among the roughly 430 genotyped donors, about 85% belonged to the genetic ancestry cluster associated with self-reported Caucasian donors. On average, roughly 240,000 unique TCR beta nucleotide sequences were sequenced per donor among several hundred genotyped donors of the cohort, with 15% to 20% of those sequences being non-productive. Typing coverage differed by locus: A, B, C, DRB1 and DQB1 were typed in about 629-640 donors, DQA1 in 500 to 550, DPA1 in around 600, and DPB1 in roughly 470. Both class I and class II loci were covered by HLA typing, at four-digit resolution. Around 300 gigabases of sequencing data and some 85 million unique TCR sequences were included in an early release covering over 600 HLA-typed donors. To predict cytomegalovirus infection status, the study combined high-throughput TCR immunosequencing, statistical association of individual TCRs with disease status, and machine learning. A later genetic analysis took genome-wide SNP genotypes for about three fifths of the 666 donors and used that subset as a discovery cohort. A separate validation cohort of 90 to 150 different subjects was used in addition to the approximately 700-subject first cohort. The study was designed to test whether signatures of past pathogen exposure could be identified by cataloging public T cell receptors.

Study-wide conclusions, independent of this receptor: According to a later analysis, parvovirus B19, influenza, CMV and Epstein-Barr virus appeared linked to several top co-occurrence clusters. Broadly in line with IMGT annotations, most TCR beta V segments showed up in productive rearrangements about 90% or about 30% of the time in an earlier analysis of approximately 640 of the donors. Roughly uniform sequencing depth across donors was assumed in presence/absence analyses, although this assumption may not hold. In vitro tests confirmed that a few of the cytomegalovirus-associated TCR beta chains recognize cytomegalovirus antigens. Because HLA typing was unavailable for some donors at each locus, only the typed subset was used in association tests. A further reported finding was that TCR beta sequences accurately predicted the HLA-A and HLA-B alleles for most subjects in the first cohort. The only immune exposure information available for the cohort was CMV serostatus. While some public TCRs were present in many individuals, most TCR sequences turned up only very rarely across donors. In a later analysis, around 15,000 TCR beta sequences were associated with specific HLA alleles at a false discovery rate of 0.05. Cytomegalovirus status was reported to be diagnosed by the classifier with high specificity and sensitivity in both the original and validation cohorts. Strong co-occurrence of HLA alleles, especially DR and DQ, made assigning TCR associations to individual alleles difficult. A cluster of highly shared sequence variants was judged likely to represent a technical artifact of the sequencing pipeline. The cohort was sequenced for TCR beta chains only, and without alpha or paired-chain data the features that could be detected were limited. Compared with the approximately 670-donor mean, donors in an Asian-associated ancestry cluster had fewer N-insertions in productive TCRs, according to a later genetic analysis. In a later analysis, TCR association rates were found to vary across HLA loci, with the most associated TCRs seen for DRB1 alleles and the fewest for HLA-C alleles. A later genetic analysis associated a missense DCLRE1C variant with V-gene and J-gene trimming of TCR beta chains, and an independent cohort replicated the association. According to a later analysis, most CMV-associated TCR beta chains appeared to be HLA-restricted, and the HLA associations seemed to be driven largely by CMV exposure. Some IMGT-functional V segments, including TRBV6-2 and TRBV6-3, could not be told apart with the 87-base-pair reads, so those segments were excluded. Because counts were too low, some 17 rarely observed V segments, including chromosome 9 orphons, were excluded from the earlier analysis of several hundred of the donors. In the study, 150 to 200 TCR beta chains were listed as associated with cytomegalovirus. In a later analysis, HLA-associated TCR beta chains showed more clonal expansion and lower generation probabilities than non-associated chains that were equally common. The authors suggested that the approach could potentially be generalized to other disease states and immunological phenotypes. Linkage disequilibrium might explain the correlated functional status among segregating V segments, but an unknown experimental factor could not be excluded.

The cohort consisted of approximately 690 healthy bone marrow donors. Cohort members were all nominally healthy when sampled, although unrecorded immune exposures were likely present. The donor tested CMV seronegative and was one of the 352 seronegative cohort members. A peripheral blood sample was collected from each donor, and TCR beta sequencing was performed on peripheral blood mononuclear cells. The Qiagen DNeasy Blood Extraction Kit was used to extract genomic DNA from the blood cell samples. The chain is assembled from TRBV6-1 and TRBJ1-2, and perhaps TRBD1 as D gene, on 6 matching bases. The sequenced material came from PBMCs. The sequence came from a middle-aged man in good health and CMV-seronegative. The nucleotide sequence reads as follows: TGTGCCAACGACAGGATTAACTATGGCTACACCTTC. Its translation is CANDRINYGYTF.